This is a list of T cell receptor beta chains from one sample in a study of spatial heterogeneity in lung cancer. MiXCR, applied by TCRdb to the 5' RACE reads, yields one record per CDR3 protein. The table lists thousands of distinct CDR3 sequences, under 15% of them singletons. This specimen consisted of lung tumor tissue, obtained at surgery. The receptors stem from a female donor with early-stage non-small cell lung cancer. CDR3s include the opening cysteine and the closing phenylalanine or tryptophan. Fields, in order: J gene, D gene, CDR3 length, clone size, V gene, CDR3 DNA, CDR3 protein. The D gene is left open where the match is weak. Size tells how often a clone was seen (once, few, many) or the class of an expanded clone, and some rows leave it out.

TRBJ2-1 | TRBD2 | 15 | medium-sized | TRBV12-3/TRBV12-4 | TGTGCCAGCAGTGATAGCGGGGGGAGATACAATGAGCAGTTCTTC | CASSDSGGRYNEQFF
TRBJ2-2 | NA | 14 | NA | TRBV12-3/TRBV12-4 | TGTGCCAGCAGTTTAGCGGGAGCGGCCGGGGAGCTGTTTTTT | CASSLAGAAGELFF
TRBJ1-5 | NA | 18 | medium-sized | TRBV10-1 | TGCGCCAGCAGTGAGCAACCTTGGGCCACCCTTAGCAATCAGCCCCAGCATTTT | CASSEQPWATLSNQPQHF
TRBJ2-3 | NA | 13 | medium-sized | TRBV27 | TGTGCCAGCAGGACAGGCGGGGTGAATACGCAGTATTTT | CASRTGGVNTQYF
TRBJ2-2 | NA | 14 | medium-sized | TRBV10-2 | TGCGCCAGCCTGAAGACAGGGAACACCGGGGAGCTGTTTTTT | CASLKTGNTGELFF
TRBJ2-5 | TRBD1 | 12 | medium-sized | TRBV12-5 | TGTGCTAGTGGGACAGGGTATGAGACCCAGTACTTC | CASGTGYETQYF
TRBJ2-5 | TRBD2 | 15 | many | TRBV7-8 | TGTGCCAGCAGCCCTGGACTAGTTTCACAAGAGACCCAGTACTTC | CASSPGLVSQETQYF
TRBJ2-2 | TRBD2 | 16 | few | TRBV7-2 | TGTGCCAGCAGCTTAGACGGGAGGGCCGGCACCGGGGAGCTGTTTTTT | CASSLDGRAGTGELFF
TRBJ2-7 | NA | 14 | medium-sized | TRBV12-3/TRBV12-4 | TGTGCCAGCAGCAACCGACAGGTTACCTACGAGCAGTACTTC | CASSNRQVTYEQYF
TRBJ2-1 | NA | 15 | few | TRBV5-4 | TGTGCCAGCAGCTTGGCAGGGCGAAATTACAATGAGCAGTTCTTC | CASSLAGRNYNEQFF
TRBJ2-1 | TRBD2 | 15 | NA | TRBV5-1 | TGCGCCAGCAGCCCAGGACTAGCGACCTACAATGAGCAGTTCTTC | CASSPGLATYNEQFF
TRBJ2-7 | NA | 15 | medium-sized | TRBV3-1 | TGTGCCAGCAGCCAGGCTTTCGGGGAACCCTACGAGCAGTACTTC | CASSQAFGEPYEQYF
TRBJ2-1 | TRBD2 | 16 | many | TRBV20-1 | TGCAGTGCTAGAGATGGGGCTAGCGGGAGGGGGAATGAGCAGTTCTTC | CSARDGASGRGNEQFF
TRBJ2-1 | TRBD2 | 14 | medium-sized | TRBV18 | TGTGCCAGCTCCCCAACGAGGCGGGAGCATGAGCAGTTCTTC | CASSPTRREHEQFF
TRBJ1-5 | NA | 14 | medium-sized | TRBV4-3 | TGCGCCAGCAGCCAAGAACAGGGCTGGGGGCCCCAGCATTTT | CASSQEQGWGPQHF